Listed below are T cell receptor beta chains from one sample, sequenced in a study of cytomegalovirus exposure and HLA in healthy donors. Repertoires were generated with immunoSEQ multiplex PCR, while TCRdb's copy carries only in-frame clones and drops some. Among 100,000 to 150,000 clones listed, about 78% were seen once. Sequencing input: PBMCs. These receptors were taken from a female donor in good health and CMV-seronegative. The CDR3 runs from the conserved cysteine through the conserved F or W. The D gene is left open where the match is weak. A clone size is listed for some rows: how often the clone was seen (once, few, many), or a class if it is expanded.

clone size: -; D gene: -; J gene: TRBJ2-1; V gene: TRBV9; CDR3 DNA: TGTGCCAGCAGCGTAGAGGCGGGGGCGTATGGTGAGCAGTTCTTC; CDR3 protein: CASSVEAGAYGEQFF
clone size: few; D gene: -; J gene: TRBJ2-6; V gene: TRBV29-1; CDR3 DNA: TGCAGCGTTGGAAGGACAGTTGGTTTCTCTGGGGCCAACGTCCTGACTTTC; CDR3 protein: CSVGRTVGFSGANVLTF
clone size: -; D gene: -; J gene: TRBJ2-7; V gene: TRBV6-1; CDR3 DNA: TGTGCCAGCAGTGAGCCCCGAACAGTCTCCTACGAGCAGTACTTC; CDR3 protein: CASSEPRTVSYEQYF
clone size: -; D gene: TRBD1; J gene: TRBJ2-7; V gene: TRBV19; CDR3 DNA: TGTGCGACTAACGCCGGGACAGATTTCTACGAGCAGTACTTC; CDR3 protein: CATNAGTDFYEQYF
clone size: -; D gene: -; J gene: TRBJ1-4; V gene: TRBV6-5; CDR3 DNA: TGTGCCAGCAGTTACTCACACAGCAATGAAAAACTGTTTTTT; CDR3 protein: CASSYSHSNEKLFF
clone size: -; D gene: TRBD1; J gene: TRBJ1-5; V gene: TRBV28; CDR3 DNA: TGTGCCAGCAGTCCTACAGGGGTTGGTTATCAGCCCCAGCATTTT; CDR3 protein: CASSPTGVGYQPQHF
clone size: -; D gene: -; J gene: TRBJ1-3; V gene: TRBV6-6; CDR3 DNA: TGTGCCAGCAGGGAGACAGCAGCCGAGGAAAACACCATATATTTT; CDR3 protein: CASRETAAEENTIYF
clone size: -; D gene: -; J gene: TRBJ1-4; V gene: TRBV6-6; CDR3 DNA: TGTGCCAGCAGTTATCTCACAGGGACGGATGAAAAACTGTTTTTT; CDR3 protein: CASSYLTGTDEKLFF
clone size: -; D gene: TRBD2; J gene: TRBJ2-7; V gene: TRBV6-6; CDR3 DNA: TGTGCCAGCAGTTACTCCCGGACTAGCGGCTACTACGAGCAGTACTTC; CDR3 protein: CASSYSRTSGYYEQYF
clone size: -; D gene: TRBD2; J gene: TRBJ2-5; V gene: TRBV5-1; CDR3 DNA: TGCGCCAGCAGATTGAGCGGGAGGTACCAAGAGACCCAGTACTTC; CDR3 protein: CASRLSGRYQETQYF
clone size: -; D gene: TRBD1; J gene: TRBJ1-1; V gene: TRBV7-9; CDR3 DNA: TGTGCCAGCAGCTTACTTGGCCAGACAGGGTTAATCCTGGCTTTCTTT; CDR3 protein: CASSLLGQTGLILAFF
clone size: -; D gene: TRBD1; J gene: TRBJ2-1; V gene: TRBV27; CDR3 DNA: TGTGCCAGCAGACTATGGACAGGCAGCGTGGACAATGAGCAGTTCTTC; CDR3 protein: CASRLWTGSVDNEQFF
clone size: -; D gene: -; J gene: TRBJ1-6; V gene: TRBV7-9; CDR3 DNA: TGTGCCAGCAGCTTAGTGGGCCAGGGTGGCTCACCCCTCCACTTT; CDR3 protein: CASSLVGQGGSPLHF
clone size: few; D gene: -; J gene: TRBJ1-4; V gene: TRBV18; CDR3 DNA: TGTGCCAGCTCAGCGTCACAGAATGAAAAACTGTTTTTT; CDR3 protein: CASSASQNEKLFF
clone size: -; D gene: -; J gene: TRBJ2-3; V gene: TRBV5-1; CDR3 DNA: TGCGCCAGCAGCTTAGAACTGCCTAAAGATACGCAGTATTTT; CDR3 protein: CASSLELPKDTQYF
clone size: -; D gene: -; J gene: TRBJ2-7; V gene: TRBV27; CDR3 DNA: TGTGCCAGCAGTTTATCGGCTAGCGAGATACCCGAGCAGTACTTC; CDR3 protein: CASSLSASEIPEQYF
clone size: -; D gene: -; J gene: TRBJ2-3; V gene: TRBV11-3; CDR3 DNA: TGTGCCAGCAGCTTCTCCCCAGCAGATACGCAGTATTTT; CDR3 protein: CASSFSPADTQYF
clone size: -; D gene: -; J gene: TRBJ2-1; V gene: TRBV11-2; CDR3 DNA: TGTGCCAGCAGCTTAGATTTAGCTGACTCCTACAATGAGCAGTTCTTC; CDR3 protein: CASSLDLADSYNEQFF
clone size: -; D gene: TRBD1; J gene: TRBJ2-7; V gene: TRBV18; CDR3 DNA: TGTGCCAGCTCAACAAAGACAGGGGGCGCCTCCTACGAGCAGTACTTC; CDR3 protein: CASSTKTGGASYEQYF
clone size: few; D gene: TRBD1; J gene: TRBJ2-5; V gene: TRBV9; CDR3 DNA: TGTGCCAGCAGCGCTCGGGACAGGTCAGAAGAGACCCAGTACTTC; CDR3 protein: CASSARDRSEETQYF
clone size: -; D gene: -; J gene: TRBJ1-6; V gene: TRBV6-6; CDR3 DNA: TGTGCCAGCAGTTACGGCGTCAGGGGCGGGTCACCCCTCCACTTT; CDR3 protein: CASSYGVRGGSPLHF
clone size: few; D gene: TRBD2; J gene: TRBJ2-7; V gene: TRBV6-4; CDR3 DNA: TGTGCCAGCAGCCCCGGGACTAGCGGGAGCTACGAGCAGTACTTC; CDR3 protein: CASSPGTSGSYEQYF
clone size: -; D gene: TRBD2; J gene: TRBJ2-1; V gene: TRBV6-1; CDR3 DNA: TGTGCCAGCACCCGGACTAGCGGTATAGAGCAGTTCTTC; CDR3 protein: CASTRTSGIEQFF
clone size: -; D gene: TRBD2; J gene: TRBJ2-7; V gene: TRBV4-1; CDR3 DNA: TGCGCCAGCAGCCCCCAGGCGGGGGGAGCCTACGAGCAGTACTTC; CDR3 protein: CASSPQAGGAYEQYF
clone size: -; D gene: -; J gene: TRBJ2-5; V gene: TRBV11-2; CDR3 DNA: TGTGCCAGCAACCGGGCGCGACAGGAGACCCAGTACTTC; CDR3 protein: CASNRARQETQYF
clone size: few; D gene: -; J gene: TRBJ2-7; V gene: TRBV7-6; CDR3 DNA: TGTGCCAGCAGCTTATCCGGACAGTCTCGGGAGCAGTACTTC; CDR3 protein: CASSLSGQSREQYF
clone size: -; D gene: TRBD1; J gene: TRBJ1-2; V gene: TRBV7-2; CDR3 DNA: TGTGCCAGCAGCTTAGCGGGGACAGGGAACTATGGCTACACCTTC; CDR3 protein: CASSLAGTGNYGYTF
clone size: -; D gene: -; J gene: TRBJ1-4; V gene: TRBV7-6; CDR3 DNA: TGTGCCAGCAGCTTAGGTCGACAGAGGAATGAAAAACTGTTTTTT; CDR3 protein: CASSLGRQRNEKLFF
clone size: -; D gene: -; J gene: TRBJ2-5; V gene: TRBV7-9; CDR3 DNA: TGTGCCAGCAGCTTAGGGGGGGTCCCCCAAGAGACCCAGTACTTC; CDR3 protein: CASSLGGVPQETQYF
clone size: once; D gene: TRBD1; J gene: TRBJ1-4; V gene: TRBV19; CDR3 DNA: TGTGCCAGTAGTACAGGGGGGACTGGAGAAAAACTGTTTTTT; CDR3 protein: CASSTGGTGEKLFF
clone size: -; D gene: -; J gene: TRBJ1-5; V gene: TRBV2; CDR3 DNA: TGTGCCAGCAGGGCCGCAGGGGTTCAGCCCCAGCATTTT; CDR3 protein: CASRAAGVQPQHF
clone size: -; D gene: TRBD1; J gene: TRBJ1-1; V gene: TRBV5-1; CDR3 DNA: TGCGCCAGCAGCGTTACAGGGGTCGGGGCTGAAGCTTTCTTT; CDR3 protein: CASSVTGVGAEAFF
clone size: -; D gene: TRBD2; J gene: TRBJ2-5; V gene: TRBV19; CDR3 DNA: TGTGCCAGTACAGAAGTGGGAATGGGACTAGCGGTAAAGACCCAGTACTTC; CDR3 protein: CASTEVGMGLAVKTQYF
clone size: -; D gene: -; J gene: TRBJ2-1; V gene: TRBV29-1; CDR3 DNA: TGCAGCGTTGAAACGGGACACCCGTACAATGAGCAGTTCTTC; CDR3 protein: CSVETGHPYNEQFF
clone size: -; D gene: TRBD2; J gene: TRBJ2-3; V gene: TRBV6-4; CDR3 DNA: TGTGCCAGCAGTGACTCCGGCGGGGGGCCCACAGATACGCAGTATTTT; CDR3 protein: CASSDSGGGPTDTQYF
clone size: -; D gene: -; J gene: TRBJ2-3; V gene: TRBV5-1; CDR3 DNA: TGCGCCAGCATTCCAACAGGAGAAGCCACAGATACGCAGTATTTT; CDR3 protein: CASIPTGEATDTQYF
clone size: few; D gene: -; J gene: TRBJ2-1; V gene: TRBV5-4; CDR3 DNA: TGTGCCAGCAGCTCACCTAGCTACAATGAGCAGTTCTTC; CDR3 protein: CASSSPSYNEQFF
clone size: once; D gene: -; J gene: TRBJ2-7; V gene: TRBV5-4; CDR3 DNA: TGTGCCAGCAGCTCTTATCGGGACTCCTACGAGCAGTACTTC; CDR3 protein: CASSSYRDSYEQYF
clone size: -; D gene: TRBD1; J gene: TRBJ2-2; V gene: TRBV19; CDR3 DNA: TGTGCCAGTACTGGACAGGGGACCGGGGAGCTGTTTTTT; CDR3 protein: CASTGQGTGELFF
clone size: -; D gene: -; J gene: TRBJ2-4; V gene: TRBV5-6; CDR3 DNA: TGTGCCAGCAGCTTCTTACCCGATCAGTCGGGCAAAAACATTCAGTACTTC; CDR3 protein: CASSFLPDQSGKNIQYF
clone size: -; D gene: TRBD1; J gene: TRBJ1-4; V gene: TRBV2; CDR3 DNA: TGTGCCAGCACCCTGACAGGGGGCGGAACTAATGAAAAACTGTTTTTT; CDR3 protein: CASTLTGGGTNEKLFF
clone size: -; D gene: TRBD2; J gene: TRBJ2-5; V gene: TRBV4-1; CDR3 DNA: TGCGCCAGCAGCCAGGGGGCGGAAGCGGGAGCTTCAGAGACCCAGTACTTC; CDR3 protein: CASSQGAEAGASETQYF
clone size: -; D gene: -; J gene: TRBJ1-4; V gene: TRBV25-1; CDR3 DNA: TGTGCCATGGGAGTCGCGGACGGCTCTAATGAAAAACTGTTTTTT; CDR3 protein: CAMGVADGSNEKLFF
clone size: -; D gene: TRBD1; J gene: TRBJ2-7; V gene: TRBV5-1; CDR3 DNA: TGCGCCAGCAGCACAAGGGACAGAGCCTACGAGCAGTACTTC; CDR3 protein: CASSTRDRAYEQYF
clone size: -; D gene: -; J gene: TRBJ2-1; V gene: TRBV15; CDR3 DNA: TGTGCCACCAGCAGAGGCGGGACCGCCCACAATGAGCAGTTCTTC; CDR3 protein: CATSRGGTAHNEQFF
clone size: -; D gene: TRBD2; J gene: TRBJ2-7; V gene: TRBV18; CDR3 DNA: TGTGCCAGCTCACCTGAGGGCGGAGGACTAGCGTTCCACGAGCAGTACTTC; CDR3 protein: CASSPEGGGLAFHEQYF
clone size: few; D gene: -; J gene: TRBJ2-7; V gene: TRBV6-5; CDR3 DNA: TGTGCCAGCAGAGGGCCGGGGTCCTACGAGCAGTACTTC; CDR3 protein: CASRGPGSYEQYF
clone size: -; D gene: TRBD1; J gene: TRBJ2-2; V gene: TRBV5-1; CDR3 DNA: TGCGCCAGCAGCTCCGGACAGGGGGCCGGACCCGGGGAGCTGTTTTTT; CDR3 protein: CASSSGQGAGPGELFF
clone size: once; D gene: TRBD1; J gene: TRBJ2-7; V gene: TRBV5-1; CDR3 DNA: TGCGCCAGCAGTTTTAACTCAGGGGGCGCATACGAGCAGTACTTC; CDR3 protein: CASSFNSGGAYEQYF
clone size: -; D gene: TRBD1; J gene: TRBJ1-3; V gene: TRBV2; CDR3 DNA: TGTGCCAGCAGTCTTAACAGGGGTAATGGAAACACCATATATTTT; CDR3 protein: CASSLNRGNGNTIYF